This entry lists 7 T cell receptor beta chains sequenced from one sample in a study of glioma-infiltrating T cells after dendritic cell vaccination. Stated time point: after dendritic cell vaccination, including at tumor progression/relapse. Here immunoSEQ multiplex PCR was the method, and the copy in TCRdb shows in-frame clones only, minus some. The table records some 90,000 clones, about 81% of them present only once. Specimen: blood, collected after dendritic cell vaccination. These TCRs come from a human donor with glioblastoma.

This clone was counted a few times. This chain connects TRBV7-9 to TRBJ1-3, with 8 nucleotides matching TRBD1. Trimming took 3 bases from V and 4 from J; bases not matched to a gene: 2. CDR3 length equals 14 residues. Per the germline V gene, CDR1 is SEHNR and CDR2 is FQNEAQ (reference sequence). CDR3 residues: CASSFQGAGNTIYF. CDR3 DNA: TGTGCCAGCAGCTTCCAGGGGGCAGGAAACACCATATATTTT.

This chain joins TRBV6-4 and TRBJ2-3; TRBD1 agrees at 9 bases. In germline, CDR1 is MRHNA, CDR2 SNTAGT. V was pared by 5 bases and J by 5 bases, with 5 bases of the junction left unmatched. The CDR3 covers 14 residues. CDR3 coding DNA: TGTGCCAGCAGTACAGGGGGCCGTGAAGATACGCAGTATTTT. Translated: CASSTGGREDTQYF.

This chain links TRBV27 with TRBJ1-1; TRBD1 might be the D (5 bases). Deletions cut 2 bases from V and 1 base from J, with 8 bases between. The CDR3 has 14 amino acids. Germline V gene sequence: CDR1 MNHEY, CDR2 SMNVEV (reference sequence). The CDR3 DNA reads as TGTGCCAGCAGTTTAAACGGGGGGAACACTGAAGCTTTCTTT. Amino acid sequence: CASSLNGGNTEAFF.

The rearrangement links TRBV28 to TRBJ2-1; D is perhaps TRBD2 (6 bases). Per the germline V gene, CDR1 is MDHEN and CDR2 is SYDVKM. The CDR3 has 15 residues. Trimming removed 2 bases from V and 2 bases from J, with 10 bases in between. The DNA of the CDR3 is TGTGCCAGCAGTTTACTAGCGAGACCCTACAATGAGCAGTTCTTC. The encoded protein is CASSLLARPYNEQFF.

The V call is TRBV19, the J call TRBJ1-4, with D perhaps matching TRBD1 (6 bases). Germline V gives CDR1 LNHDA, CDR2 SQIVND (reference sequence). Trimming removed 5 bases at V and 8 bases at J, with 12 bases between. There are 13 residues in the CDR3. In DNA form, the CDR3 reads TGTGCCAGTAGTTCCCGAGGACAGGAAAAACTGTTTTTT. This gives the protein CASSSRGQEKLFF. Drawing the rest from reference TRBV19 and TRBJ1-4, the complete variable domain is DGGITQSPKYLFRKEGQNVTLSCEQNLNHDAMYWYRQDPGQGLRLIYYSQIVNDFQKGDIAEGYSVSREKKESFPLTVTSAQKNPTAFYLCASSSRGQEKLFFGSGTQLSVL.

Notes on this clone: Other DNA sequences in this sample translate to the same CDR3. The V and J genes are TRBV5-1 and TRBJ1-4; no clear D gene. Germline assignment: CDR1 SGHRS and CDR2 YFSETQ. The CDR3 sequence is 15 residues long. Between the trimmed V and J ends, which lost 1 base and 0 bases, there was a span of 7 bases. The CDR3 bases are TGCGCCAGCAGCTTGACAGCTTCAACTAATGAAAAACTGTTTTTT. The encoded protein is CASSLTASTNEKLFF.

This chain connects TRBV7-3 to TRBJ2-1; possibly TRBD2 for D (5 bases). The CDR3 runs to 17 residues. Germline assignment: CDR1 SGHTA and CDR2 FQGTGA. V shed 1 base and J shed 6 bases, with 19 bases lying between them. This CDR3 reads CASSLRALYEGANEQFF. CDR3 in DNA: TGTGCCAGCAGCTTAAGGGCCCTATATGAGGGAGCCAATGAGCAGTTCTTC.